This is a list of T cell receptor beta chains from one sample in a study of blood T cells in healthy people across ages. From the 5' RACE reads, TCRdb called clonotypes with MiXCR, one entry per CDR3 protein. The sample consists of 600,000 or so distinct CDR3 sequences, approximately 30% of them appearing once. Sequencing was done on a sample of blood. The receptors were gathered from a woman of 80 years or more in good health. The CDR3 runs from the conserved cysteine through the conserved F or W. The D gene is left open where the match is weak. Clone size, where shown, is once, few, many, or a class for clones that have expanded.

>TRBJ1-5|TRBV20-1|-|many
CSVVRGEGNQPQHF
TGCAGTGTAGTCCGGGGGGAAGGCAATCAGCCCCAGCATTTT
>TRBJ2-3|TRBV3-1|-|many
CASSQDLGAASTDTQYF
TGTGCCAGCAGCCAAGATCTTGGCGCCGCTAGCACAGATACGCAGTATTTT
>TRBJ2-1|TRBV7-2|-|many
CASSFEGVNEQFF
TGTGCCAGCAGCTTTGAAGGGGTCAATGAGCAGTTCTTC
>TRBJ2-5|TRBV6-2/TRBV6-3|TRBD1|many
CASSYPGTGGLETQYF
TGTGCCAGCAGTTACCCCGGGACAGGGGGATTAGAGACCCAGTACTTC
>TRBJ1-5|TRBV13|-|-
CASSLGRSLPQHF
TGTGCCAGCAGCTTAGGCAGGTCTTTGCCCCAGCATTTT
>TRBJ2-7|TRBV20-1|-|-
CSAPDSYEQYF
TGCAGTGCTCCGGACAGCTACGAGCAGTACTTC
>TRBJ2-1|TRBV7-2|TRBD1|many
CASSWDRVLNEQFF
TGTGCCAGCAGCTGGGACAGGGTTTTGAATGAGCAGTTCTTC
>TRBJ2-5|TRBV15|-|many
CATSRGGRGGETQYF
TGTGCCACCAGCAGAGGTGGCAGGGGGGGAGAGACCCAGTACTTC
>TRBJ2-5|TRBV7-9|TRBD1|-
CASSPARGQGETQYF
TGTGCCAGCAGCCCCGCGAGGGGACAGGGAGAGACCCAGTACTTC
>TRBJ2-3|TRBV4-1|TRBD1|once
CASSHPRTGLSTDTQYF
TGCGCCAGCAGCCATCCCCGGACAGGGCTTAGCACAGATACGCAGTATTTT
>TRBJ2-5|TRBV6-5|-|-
CAGARGLHNEQYF
TGTGCCGGCGCCCGGGGTCTTCACAATGAGCAGTACTTC
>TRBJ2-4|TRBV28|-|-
CAITGSGGNIQYF
TGTGCCATCACAGGGTCGGGTGGCAACATTCAGTACTTC
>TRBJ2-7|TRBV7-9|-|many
CASSRDTHEQYF
TGTGCCAGCAGCAGGGACACCCACGAGCAGTACTTC
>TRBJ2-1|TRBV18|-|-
CACSRRDITGDEQFF
TGTGCCTGCTCGCGACGGGACATAACGGGGGATGAGCAGTTCTTC
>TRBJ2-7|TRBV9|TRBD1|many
CASSTQGAFGYEQYF
TGTGCCAGCAGCACTCAGGGGGCCTTCGGGTACGAGCAGTACTTC
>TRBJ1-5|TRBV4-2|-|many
CASSQAWDFDQPQHF
TGTGCCAGCAGCCAAGCATGGGACTTTGATCAGCCCCAGCATTTT
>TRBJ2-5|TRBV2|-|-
CASSEALRARYF
TGTGCCAGCAGTGAAGCGCTCCGGGCACGGTACTTC
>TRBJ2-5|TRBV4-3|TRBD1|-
CASSQEGTGVYNEQYF
TGCGCCAGCAGCCAAGAGGGGACAGGCGTGTACAATGAGCAGTACTTC
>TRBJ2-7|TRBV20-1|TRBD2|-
CSARGLAGVPSAYEQYF
TGCAGTGCTAGAGGACTAGCGGGGGTACCTTCGGCCTACGAGCAGTACTTC
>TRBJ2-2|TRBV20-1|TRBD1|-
CSASRDRLNTRELFF
TGCAGTGCTAGTCGGGACAGGTTGAACACCCGGGAGCTGTTTTTT
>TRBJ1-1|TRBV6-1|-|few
CASTENWGPGEAFF
TGTGCCAGCACCGAAAATTGGGGGCCGGGTGAAGCTTTCTTT
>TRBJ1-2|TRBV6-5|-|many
CASSYVRAVGGYTF
TGTGCCAGCAGTTACGTGAGGGCCGTTGGGGGCTACACCTTC
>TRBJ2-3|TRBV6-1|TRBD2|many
CASRHLPPGGGNTDTQYF
TGTGCCAGCAGACACCTCCCCCCAGGCGGGGGAAACACAGATACGCAGTATTTT
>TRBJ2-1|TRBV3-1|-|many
CASSQALSSGSSYNEQFF
TGTGCCAGCAGCCAAGCCCTCTCCTCGGGAAGCTCCTACAATGAGCAGTTCTTC
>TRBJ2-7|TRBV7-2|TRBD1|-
CASSLVGQMNPNEQYF
TGTGCCAGCAGCTTAGTGGGACAGATGAATCCCAATGAGCAGTACTTC
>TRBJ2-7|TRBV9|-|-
CAGSAGQFYEQYF
TGTGCCGGCAGCGCGGGGCAGTTCTATGAGCAGTACTTC
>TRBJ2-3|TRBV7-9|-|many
CASSLDGPDTQYF
TGTGCCAGCAGCTTAGATGGCCCAGATACGCAGTATTTT
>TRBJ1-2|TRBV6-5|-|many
CASSSPQSAHGYTF
TGTGCCAGCAGTTCCCCACAAAGCGCCCATGGCTACACCTTC
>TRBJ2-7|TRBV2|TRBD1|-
CASSPGQGAYNEQYF
TGTGCCAGCAGTCCGGGACAGGGGGCCTACAATGAGCAGTACTTC
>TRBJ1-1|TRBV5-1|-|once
CASSLADRNTEAFF
TGCGCCAGCAGCTTGGCAGATCGGAACACTGAAGCTTTCTTT
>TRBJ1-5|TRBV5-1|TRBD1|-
CASSIGQGQQPQHF
TGCGCCAGCAGCATTGGACAGGGCCAGCAGCCCCAGCATTTT
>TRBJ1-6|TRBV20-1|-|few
CSASPWQSSYNSPLHF
TGCAGTGCTAGTCCCTGGCAGAGCTCCTATAATTCACCCCTCCACTTT
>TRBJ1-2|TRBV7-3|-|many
CASSHGQNYGYTF
TGTGCCAGCAGCCACGGACAGAACTATGGCTACACCTTC
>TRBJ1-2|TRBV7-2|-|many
CASSLGKGQSYGYTF
TGTGCCAGCAGCTTAGGAAAAGGACAGTCCTATGGCTACACCTTC
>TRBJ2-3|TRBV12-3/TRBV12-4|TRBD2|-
CASSYSSGGVAKTDTQYF
TGTGCCAGCAGTTATTCTAGCGGGGGGGTAGCGAAGACAGATACGCAGTATTTT
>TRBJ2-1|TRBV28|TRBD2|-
CASRALRRGGVPYYNEQFF
TGTGCCAGCAGGGCCCTAAGGCGGGGGGGCGTCCCTTACTACAATGAGCAGTTCTTC
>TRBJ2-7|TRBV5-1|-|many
CASSLTGDEQYF
TGCGCCAGCAGCTTGACAGGAGACGAGCAGTACTTC
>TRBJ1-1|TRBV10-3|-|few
CAISESRGGITEAFF
TGTGCCATCAGTGAGTCGAGGGGGGGAATCACTGAAGCTTTCTTT
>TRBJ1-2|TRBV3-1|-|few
CASSPWGDRGGGYTF
TGTGCCAGCAGCCCCTGGGGGGACCGTGGGGGTGGCTACACCTTC
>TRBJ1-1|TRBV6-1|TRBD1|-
CASIGGKGQQNTEAFF
TGTGCCAGCATAGGTGGGAAGGGACAGCAGAACACTGAAGCTTTCTTT
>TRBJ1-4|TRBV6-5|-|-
CASSRGEKLFF
TGTGCCAGCAGCCGAGGGGAAAAACTGTTTTTT
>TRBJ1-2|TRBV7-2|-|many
CASSYLGVYGYTF
TGTGCCAGCAGCTACCTAGGGGTCTATGGCTACACCTTC
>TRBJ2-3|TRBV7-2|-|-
CASSSRSRQGDTQYF
TGTGCCAGCAGTTCGAGGAGTCGTCAGGGAGATACGCAGTATTTT
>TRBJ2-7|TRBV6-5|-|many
CASSGHVSSYEQYF
TGTGCCAGCAGTGGACACGTCAGTTCCTACGAGCAGTACTTC
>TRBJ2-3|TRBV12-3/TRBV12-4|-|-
CASPGTSESADTQYF
TGTGCCAGCCCCGGGACTTCAGAGAGCGCAGATACGCAGTATTTT
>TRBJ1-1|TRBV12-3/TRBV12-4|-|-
CASSLSPAPGTEAFF
TGTGCCAGCAGTTTAAGTCCGGCCCCCGGGACTGAAGCTTTCTTT
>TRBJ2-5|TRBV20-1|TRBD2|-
CSARGGSIGETQYF
TGCAGTGCTAGAGGCGGGAGTATCGGAGAGACCCAGTACTTC
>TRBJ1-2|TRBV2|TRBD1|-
CASSGNRGVDYGYTF
TGTGCCAGCAGTGGTAACAGGGGGGTAGACTATGGCTACACCTTC
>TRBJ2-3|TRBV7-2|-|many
CASSLRGSSTDTQYF
TGTGCCAGCAGCTTACGGGGTTCTAGCACAGATACGCAGTATTTT
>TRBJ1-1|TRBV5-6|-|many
CASSITRATEAFF
TGTGCCAGCAGCATTACTCGGGCCACTGAAGCTTTCTTT
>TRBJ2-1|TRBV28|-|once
CASSLRGTGLICNEQFF
TGTGCCAGCAGTTTAAGGGGTACGGGACTGATTTGCAATGAGCAGTTCTTC
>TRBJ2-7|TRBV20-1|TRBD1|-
CSARSDRDPYEQYF
TGCAGTGCTAGATCGGACAGGGATCCCTACGAGCAGTACTTC
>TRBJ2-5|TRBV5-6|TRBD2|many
CASSLAGGPETQYF
TGTGCCAGCAGCTTAGCGGGGGGGCCGGAGACCCAGTACTTC
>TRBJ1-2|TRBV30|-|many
CAWSLRETNGYTF
TGTGCCTGGAGTCTCAGGGAGACCAATGGCTACACCTTC
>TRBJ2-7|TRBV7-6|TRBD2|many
CASSHISGGQPYEQYF
TGTGCCAGCAGCCATATTAGCGGGGGTCAACCCTACGAGCAGTACTTC